The 29 T cell receptor beta chains given below trace back to one sample, sequenced in a study of cytomegalovirus exposure and HLA in healthy donors. The PCR made use of 60 Vbeta and 13 Jbeta primers. Repertoires were generated with immunoSEQ multiplex PCR, while TCRdb's copy carries only in-frame clones and drops some. Counted here are about 160,000 clones, about four fifths occurring once; the ten biggest clones make up over 10%. The material sequenced was PBMCs. The receptors were sampled from a woman between 45 and 65 years old in good health and CMV-seronegative.

The chain has TRBV19 and TRBJ1-2, with 7 bases that match TRBD1. Germline CDR1 LNHDA, CDR2 SQIVND (reference sequence). J lost 0 bases, V lost 6 bases, and 13 bases had no gene match. This CDR3 region has 17 residues. CDR3 region: CASRHTPRDRTNYGYTF. The CDR3 nucleotides are TGTGCCAGTAGGCATACCCCGCGGGACAGAACTAACTATGGCTACACCTTC.

This clone was detected only a few times. This sequence joins TRBV6-5 and TRBJ1-2; D is perhaps TRBD1 (5 bases). Germline values: CDR1 MNHEY, CDR2 SVGAGI. Trimming stripped 0 bases from V and 4 bases from J, with 9 bases between. The CDR3 consists of 14 residues. CDR3 DNA: TGTGCCAGCAGTTACTCAGCGGGGCTCTATGGCTACACCTTC. This encodes CASSYSAGLYGYTF.

Turning to this clone: This same CDR3 is encoded by further DNA sequences in the sample. V and J are TRBV7-2 and TRBJ2-5; D remains unclear. The CDR3 has 11 amino acids. The germline CDR1 and CDR2 sequences are SGHTA and FQGNSA. The V end lost 3 bases, the J end lost 7 bases, and 6 bases lay between the germline ends. CDR3 amino acids: CASSFTGTQYF. CDR3 DNA sequence: TGTGCCAGCAGCTTTACCGGGACCCAGTACTTC.

The V gene is TRBV14, the J gene TRBJ1-2; D gene unclear. This CDR3 contains 14 residues. The V and J ends lost 1 base and 4 bases respectively, with 10 bases between them. CDR1 is SGHDN, CDR2 FVKESK, per germline. DNA of the CDR3: TGTGCCAGCAGCCAAGTGCCCGGAGGCTATGGCTACACCTTC. Amino acids: CASSQVPGGYGYTF.

Concerning this clone itself: One junction end does not reproduce the germline sequence, and a read error may be involved. The chain carries TRBV7-9 and TRBJ1-1; no clear D. This CDR3 is 14 amino acids long. Germline-derived CDR1 and CDR2 are SEHNR and FQNEAQ (reference sequence). Here the CDR3 DNA reads TGTTCCAGCAGCTTAATCATATCGGGGACTGAAGCTTTCTTT. Its translation: CSSSLIISGTEAFF. Full variable domain (remainder filled in from reference TRBV7-9 and TRBJ1-1): DTGVSQNPRHKITKRGQNVTFRCDPISEHNRLYWYRQTLGQGPEFLTYFQNEAQLEKSRLLSDRFSAERPKGSFSTLEIQRTEQGDSAMYLCSSSLIISGTEAFFGQGTRLTVV.

The chain links TRBV11-2 to TRBJ2-3, with 7 bases that match TRBD1. The germline V gene encodes CDR1 SGHAT and CDR2 FQNNGV. V was pared by 6 bases and J by 5 bases, with 14 bases of the junction left unmatched. The CDR3 runs to 16 residues. The CDR3 coding sequence is TGTGCCAGCAGTCTTAGGATACAGGGGTATGAAGATACGCAGTATTTT. Its translation is CASSLRIQGYEDTQYF. Drawing the rest from reference TRBV11-2 and TRBJ2-3, the complete variable domain is EAGVAQSPRYKIIEKRQSVAFWCNPISGHATLYWYQQILGQGPKLLIQFQNNGVVDDSQLPKDRFSAERLKGVDSTLKIQPAKLEDSAVYLCASSLRIQGYEDTQYFGPGTRLTVL.

This chain uses TRBV7-9 with TRBJ1-1, with D possibly matching TRBD1 (5 bases). Germline V gene sequence: CDR1 SEHNR, CDR2 FQNEAQ (reference sequence). The CDR3 has 16 residues. The V and J ends lost 3 bases and 4 bases respectively, with 18 bases between them. For the CDR3, the DNA is TGTGCCAGCAGCTTGGGAAACAGGCCAACGGGCACTGAAGCTTTCTTT. It codes for CASSLGNRPTGTEAFF.

This clone was recorded only once. The rearrangement joins TRBV11-3 to TRBJ1-1; TRBD1 agrees at 7 bases. Germline CDR1 is SGHNT and CDR2 is YENEEA. The CDR3 has 13 amino acids. The trim removed 5 bases at V and 1 base at J, leaving 1 base unmatched. This CDR3 reads CASSRQGNTEAFF. The CDR3 bases are TGTGCCAGCAGCCGACAGGGGAACACTGAAGCTTTCTTT.

A word on this clone: One end of the junction is discordant with germline, which a read error may explain. V and J are TRBV7-9 and TRBJ2-1; a weak D match, TRBD2 (6 bases). The CDR3 contains 16 residues. Germline-derived CDR1 and CDR2 are SEHNR and FQNEAQ (reference sequence). CDR3 bases: TGTGCCAGCAGGTTAGGACGGGGCGGGAAGACGAATGAGCAGTTCTTC. Encoded protein: CASRLGRGGKTNEQFF.

This clone turned up a few times. This chain links TRBV5-4 with TRBJ1-1; TRBD1 aligns across 11 bases. Trimming at V came to 4 bases and at J to 11 bases, leaving 7 bases not matched to a gene. The CDR3 is 13 residues long. The germline CDR1 and CDR2 sequences are SGHNT and YYREEE (reference sequence). CDR3 bases: TGTGCCAGCAGCAACGGACAGGGGGCGGGGGCTTTCTTT. It yields the protein CASSNGQGAGAFF.

The V and J genes are TRBV14 and TRBJ2-1, with a possible D match to TRBD1 (6 bases). The germline V gene has CDR1 SGHDN and CDR2 FVKESK. V was trimmed by 4 bases and J by 8 bases, leaving 12 bases between them. This CDR3 region has 13 residues. The CDR3 loop is CASSRRQAYEQFF. Here the CDR3 DNA reads TGTGCCAGCAGCCGCCGACAGGCCTATGAGCAGTTCTTC.

This chain joins TRBV5-1 and TRBJ2-3, with 7 bases that match TRBD1. The CDR3 totals 13 residues. Unmatched junction bases numbered 4, after V lost 5 bases and J lost 4 bases. The V gene's germline CDR1 is SGHRS and CDR2 YFSETQ. The CDR3 bases are TGCGCCAGCAGGGGACAGTCGGCAGATACGCAGTATTTT. It codes for CASRGQSADTQYF.

The rearrangement uses TRBV5-4 and TRBJ2-3; D is unresolved. CDR3 length equals 13 residues. The germline CDR1 and CDR2 sequences are SGHNT and YYREEE (reference sequence). Between the trimmed V and J ends, which lost 0 bases and 2 bases, there was a span of 4 bases. Here the CDR3 DNA reads TGTGCCAGCAGCTTGGACATCACAGATACGCAGTATTTT. Protein: CASSLDITDTQYF.

V is TRBV29-1 and J is TRBJ1-1; D is unresolved. This CDR3 region has 10 residues. Germline-derived CDR1 and CDR2 are SQVTM and ANQGSEA. Trimming stripped 3 bases from V and 7 bases from J, with 6 bases between. In nucleotides, the CDR3 is TGCAGCGTTGAGCACAGTGAAGCTTTCTTT. It is translated as CSVEHSEAFF. Looking up the rest from reference TRBV29-1 and TRBJ1-1 gives the full variable domain: SAVISQKPSRDICQRGTSLTIQCQVDSQVTMMFWYRQQPGQSLTLIATANQGSEATYESGFVIDKFPISRPNLTFSTLTVSNMSPEDSSIYLCSVEHSEAFFGQGTRLTVV.

The chain recombines TRBV28 with TRBJ2-2; TRBD1 agrees at 8 bases. Per the germline V gene, CDR1 is MDHEN and CDR2 is SYDVKM. Germline trimming cut 6 bases from V and 7 bases from J; bases unmatched to any gene: 10. This CDR3 spans 15 amino acids. The CDR3 is CASSNRTGWGGELFF. The DNA of the CDR3 is TGTGCCAGCAGCAACCGGACAGGGTGGGGCGGGGAGCTGTTTTTT.

The V gene is TRBV11-2, the J gene TRBJ2-3, with 7 bases aligning to TRBD1. V shed 5 bases, J shed 2 bases, and the junction held 10 bases outside the gene matches. This CDR3 spans 16 amino acids. Germline assignment: CDR1 SGHAT and CDR2 FQNNGV. The CDR3 DNA is TGTGCCAGCAGCCCCAGGTCGGGACAGTACACAGATACGCAGTATTTT. The encoded protein is CASSPRSGQYTDTQYF.

This clone was seen more than once but under ten times. The DNA for the CDR3 is TGCGCCAGCAGCCAAGATGGAGGGCCGACCGTTTACAATGAGCAGTTCTTC. This translates into CASSQDGGPTVYNEQFF. The chain combines TRBV4-3 with TRBJ2-1, with a possible D match to TRBD2 (6 bases). The V end was cut by 0 bases, the J end by 4 bases, with 16 bases between. The CDR3 is made up of 17 amino acids. Germline loops: CDR1 LGHNA, CDR2 YSLEER.

This clone was recorded only once. V and J are TRBV18 and TRBJ2-7; a possible D gene is TRBD1 (6 bases). Trimming took 6 bases from V and 0 from J, leaving 12 bases between them. Germline V gives CDR1 KGHSH, CDR2 LQKENI. The CDR3 totals 14 residues. The CDR3 is CASSAGRGSYEQYF. CDR3 nucleotide sequence: TGTGCCAGCTCCGCCGGCAGGGGCTCCTACGAGCAGTACTTC.

The chain links TRBV5-1 to TRBJ2-5, with 7 bases aligning to TRBD2. Germline assignment: CDR1 SGHRS and CDR2 YFSETQ. V lost 2 bases and J lost 4; bases outside the gene matches: 11. The CDR3 is 16 amino acids. Here the CDR3 DNA reads TGCGCCAGCAGCTTAAACCCCGGGGGGATTGGAGAGACCCAGTACTTC. Protein: CASSLNPGGIGETQYF.

The rearrangement uses TRBV5-1 and TRBJ2-7; tentatively, D is TRBD2 (5 bases). The CDR3 has 15 amino acids. V lost 4 bases, J lost 1 base, and 15 bases lay in between. Germline-derived CDR1 and CDR2 are SGHRS and YFSETQ. The CDR3 loop reads CASSPEIPGSYEQYF. CDR3 bases: TGCGCCAGCAGCCCAGAGATTCCGGGGTCCTACGAGCAGTACTTC.

CDR3 region: CASSLEGGYTEAFF. The CDR3 coding sequence is TGTGCCAGCAGCTTAGAGGGGGGGTACACTGAAGCTTTCTTT. V is TRBV13 and J is TRBJ1-1; D might be TRBD1 (6 bases). Trimming stripped 1 base from V and 3 bases from J, with 9 bases between. The germline V gene encodes CDR1 PRHDT and CDR2 FYEKMQ (reference sequence). CDR3 length: 14 residues.

This chain connects TRBV6-1 to TRBJ2-2, with D perhaps TRBD1 (5 bases). Germline loops: CDR1 MNHNS, CDR2 SASEGT. There are 14 residues in the CDR3. The V end was cut by 2 bases, the J end by 5 bases, with 9 bases between. The CDR3 DNA sequence: TGTGCCAGCAGTGAAAGACAGCTAACCGGGGAGCTGTTTTTT. Its protein is CASSERQLTGELFF.

V usage is TRBV7-8 and J usage is TRBJ2-5; D gene ambiguous. Germline V gives CDR1 SGHVS, CDR2 FQNEAQ. The CDR3 length is 12 residues. Trimming stripped 1 base from V and 7 bases from J, with 7 bases between. In DNA form, the CDR3 reads TGTGCCAGCAGCTTAGTATCGTGGACCCAGTACTTC. Its translation is CASSLVSWTQYF.

The genes are TRBV10-2 and TRBJ2-3, with 7 bases lining up with TRBD2. V lost 3 bases and J lost 0; bases outside the gene matches: 0. Germline-derived CDR1 and CDR2 are WSHSY and SAAADI. The CDR3 covers 14 residues. CDR3 sequence: CASSDSGSTDTQYF. The CDR3 DNA sequence: TGCGCCAGCAGTGATAGCGGGAGCACAGATACGCAGTATTTT.

In nucleotides, the CDR3 is TGTGCCAGCAGCCTACTAGCGGGGGGGAAGGGTGAGCAGTTCTTC. Translation gives CASSLLAGGKGEQFF. The rearrangement links TRBV9 to TRBJ2-1; 13 nucleotides align to TRBD2. CDR3 length equals 15 residues. Trimming removed 4 bases from V and 9 bases from J; junction bases left unmatched: 7. CDR1 SGDLS and CDR2 YYNGEE come from the germline V gene.

The J gene is TRBJ2-7, the V gene TRBV14, with 9 nucleotides matching TRBD1. The length of the CDR3 is 16 residues. Germline V gene data show CDR1 as SGHDN and CDR2 as FVKESK. The trim removed 3 bases at V and 3 bases at J, leaving 9 bases unmatched. The CDR3 region is CASSHLTGGPRYEQYF. The CDR3 DNA reads TGTGCCAGCAGCCATCTAACAGGGGGCCCCCGCTACGAGCAGTACTTC.

The rearrangement uses TRBV14 and TRBJ1-1, with TRBD1 matching over 7 bases. The ends lost 3 bases at V and 5 bases at J; junction bases unmatched: 9. The CDR3 is 15 amino acids. CDR1 is SGHDN and CDR2 is FVKESK in the germline V gene. The CDR3 sequence: CASSQQQTGSTEAFF. CDR3 coding DNA: TGTGCCAGCAGCCAGCAACAGACAGGGAGTACTGAAGCTTTCTTT. Full variable domain (remainder filled in from reference TRBV14 and TRBJ1-1): EAGVTQFPSHSVIEKGQTVTLRCDPISGHDNLYWYRRVMGKEIKFLLHFVKESKQDESGMPNNRFLAERTGGTYSTLKVQPAELEDSGVYFCASSQQQTGSTEAFFGQGTRLTVV.

This rearrangement joins TRBV7-2 to TRBJ1-3, with unresolved D. Germline V lookup: CDR1 SGHTA, CDR2 FQGNSA. The CDR3 sequence is 13 residues long. Trimming left V 3 bases short and J 4 bases short, with 7 bases between. Written as DNA, the CDR3 is TGTGCCAGCAGCTTCTCGGGGGGAAACACCATATATTTT. Translated, it gives CASSFSGGNTIYF.

The chain couples TRBV7-9 to TRBJ1-4, with TRBD1 identical over 8 bases. There are 14 residues in the CDR3. J lost 8 bases, V lost 5 bases, and 7 bases had no gene match. Germline loops: CDR1 SEHNR, CDR2 FQNEAQ (reference sequence). In nucleotides, the CDR3 is TGTGCCAGCAGCGACAGGGGATCATGGGAAAAACTGTTTTTT. Translation: CASSDRGSWEKLFF.